One and the same sample provided the 27 T cell receptor beta chains below, sequenced in a study of blood T cells in healthy people across ages. A J-beta primer mix and a sample-barcoded 5' primer were used in a second PCR of about 7 to 11 cycles. TCRdb analysed the 5' RACE reads with MiXCR anew, one entry per CDR3 protein. Of hundreds of thousands of distinct CDR3 sequences in the sample, about 43% are singletons; the top ten hold 25% to 35%. Sequencing used blood. These receptors were obtained from an elderly man in good health.

The table lists this clonotype with a few counts. A junction end diverges from the germline sequence, so it may reflect a read error. CDR3 residues: CASSSRTQGFGRNEKFF. CDR3 sequence (DNA): TGTGCCAGCAGCTCCCGGACACAGGGGTTCGGGAGAAATGAGAAGTTCTTC. The gene calls are TRBV9 and TRBJ2-1, with TRBD1 as a possible D gene (7 bases). Germline V CDR1 and CDR2: SGDLS, YYNGEE. This CDR3 is built from 17 residues.

This clonotype was counted between two and nine times. This sequence joins TRBV4-2 and TRBJ2-7, with 9 bases aligning to TRBD1. CDR3 size: 14 residues. V was clipped by 5 bases and J by 5 bases; unmatched bases: 7. CDR1 LGHNA and CDR2 YNFKEQ come from the germline V gene. DNA for the CDR3: TGTGCCAGCAGCTCACAGGGGGCCAGGGACGAGCAGTACTTC. It is translated as CASSSQGARDEQYF.

The V and J genes are TRBV20-1 and TRBJ2-7; perhaps TRBD1 as D (5 bases). CDR3 length: 14 residues. V shed 2 bases and J shed 3 bases, with 14 bases lying between them. Germline V gene sequence: CDR1 DFQATT, CDR2 SNEGSKA (reference sequence). This chain's CDR3 is CSARRRQGHYEQYF. The CDR3 nucleotides read TGCAGTGCTAGAAGGCGCCAGGGTCACTACGAGCAGTACTTC.

The rearrangement joins TRBV2 to TRBJ2-1; weak D call: TRBD1 (6 bases). Trimming shortened V by 9 bases and J by 6 bases, and 18 bases separated the two germline ends. The CDR3 has 14 residues. Germline loops: CDR1 SNHLY, CDR2 FYNNEI. The CDR3 DNA follows: TGTGCCAGTCAGACAGGTCGAGGTACCAATGAGCAGTTCTTC. Residues: CASQTGRGTNEQFF.

The chain combines TRBV10-2 with TRBJ1-1, with no clear D. This CDR3 is built from 14 residues. CDR1 is WSHSY and CDR2 is SAAADI in the germline V gene. V shed 7 bases and J shed 1 base, with 13 bases lying between them. The CDR3 sequence is CASTLLQKNTEAFF. The CDR3 DNA reads as TGCGCCAGCACCCTACTCCAAAAGAACACTGAAGCTTTCTTT.

The sample holds a few counts of this clonotype. The genes are TRBV28 and TRBJ2-1, with no clear D. Trimming left V 3 bases short and J 0 bases short, with 9 bases between. The CDR3 sequence is 15 residues long. Germline V lookup: CDR1 MDHEN, CDR2 SYDVKM. The CDR3 bases are TGTGCCAGCAGTTTGCCCGGTAGCTCCTACAATGAGCAGTTCTTC. Protein sequence: CASSLPGSSYNEQFF.

The rearrangement joins TRBV5-1 to TRBJ2-7; TRBD1 aligns across 7 bases. The CDR3 runs to 17 residues. The ends lost 0 bases at V and 2 bases at J; junction bases unmatched: 11. Germline V lookup: CDR1 SGHRS, CDR2 YFSETQ. The CDR3 here is CASSLAKGALPTYEQYF. CDR3 nucleotides: TGCGCCAGCAGCTTGGCCAAGGGGGCCCTTCCCACCTACGAGCAGTACTTC.

This clonotype has a count of ten or more. In nucleotides, the CDR3 is TGTGCCAGCAGCTCCACAGGCGTACGAGAGACCCAGTACTTC. Translated: CASSSTGVRETQYF. The gene calls are TRBV7-2 and TRBJ2-5, with a possible D match to TRBD1 (5 bases). The CDR3 is 14 residues long. The V end lost 4 bases, the J end lost 4 bases, and 13 bases lay between the germline ends. Germline CDR1 SGHTA, CDR2 FQGNSA.

The chain links TRBV20-1 to TRBJ2-5; D is uncertain. The CDR3 has 10 amino acids. CDR1 and CDR2 (germline): DFQATT, SNEGSKA (reference sequence). V lost 8 bases and J 7 bases, leaving 11 bases between the germline ends. Written as DNA, the CDR3 is TGCAGTACCCACCGAGGGACCCAGTACTTC. Encoded protein: CSTHRGTQYF.

J is TRBJ2-5 and V is TRBV20-1; the D gene is possibly TRBD2 (6 bases). V was pared by 3 bases and J by 0 bases, with 17 bases between. CDR1 and CDR2 (germline): DFQATT, SNEGSKA (reference sequence). This CDR3 region has 16 residues. CDR3 DNA sequence: TGCAGTGCTAGGGATTTAAGCCGGGAGAACCAAGAGACCCAGTACTTC. It is translated as CSARDLSRENQETQYF.

Comment on this clonotype: At one boundary the junction diverges from the germline segment, which might be a read error. This chain joins TRBV28 and TRBJ2-7; maybe TRBD2 (5 bases). The germline CDR1 and CDR2 sequences are MDHEN and SYDVKM. This CDR3 has 15 residues. In DNA form, the CDR3 reads TGTGCCAGCAAACGCCGGACGGGGAGCTCCTACGAGCAGAACTTC. As protein: CASKRRTGSSYEQNF. Together with reference TRBV28 and TRBJ2-7, the CDR3 gives the full variable domain: DVKVTQSSRYLVKRTGEKVFLECVQDMDHENMFWYRQDPGLGLRLIYFSYDVKMKEKGDIPEGYSVSREKKERFSLILESASTNQTSMYLCASKRRTGSSYEQNFGPGTRLTVT.

This clonotype was seen a handful of times. The rearrangement uses TRBV7-2 and TRBJ2-3, with 8 bases matching TRBD1. The V and J ends lost 4 bases and 0 bases, in that order; junction bases with no gene match: 6. Germline CDR1 SGHTA, CDR2 FQGNSA. This CDR3 contains 16 residues. CDR3 bases: TGTGCCAGCAGCTCCCAGCAGGGGGCAAGCACAGATACGCAGTATTTT. It yields the protein CASSSQQGASTDTQYF.

This clonotype was seen a few times. The chain employs TRBV20-1 and TRBJ2-5; 7 nucleotides line up with TRBD1. The CDR3 is made up of 13 amino acids. Germline V gene lookup returns CDR1 DFQATT and CDR2 SNEGSKA (reference sequence). J lost 5 bases, V lost 3 bases, and 6 bases had no gene match. CDR3 in amino acids: CSASETGWETQYF. In DNA, the CDR3 is TGCAGTGCTAGTGAGACAGGGTGGGAGACCCAGTACTTC.

This rearrangement joins TRBV7-2 to TRBJ2-2; D is perhaps TRBD2 (6 bases). The germline V gene encodes CDR1 SGHTA and CDR2 FQGNSA. The CDR3 runs to 14 residues. Trimming took 8 bases from V and 6 from J, leaving 16 bases between them. In DNA, the CDR3 is TGTGCCAGCCGACCAGCGGAGGGCCCCGGGGAGCTGTTTTTT. Amino acid sequence: CASRPAEGPGELFF. The variable domain in full, completed from reference TRBV7-2 and TRBJ2-2, reads GAGVSQSPSNKVTEKGKDVELRCDPISGHTALYWYRQSLGQGLEFLIYFQGNSAPDKSGLPSDRFSAERTGGSVSTLTIQRTQQEDSAVYLCASRPAEGPGELFFGEGSRLTVL.

This clonotype has more than one count but fewer than ten. V gene TRBV6-2 or TRBV6-3 combines with J gene TRBJ2-7; D remains unclear. The germline CDR1 and CDR2 sequences are MNHEY and SVGEGT. V gave up 6 bases and J gave up 9 bases, with 15 bases separating them. CDR3 size: 12 residues. In nucleotides, the CDR3 is TGTGCCAGCAGAGAACCTGCAGCTTGGCAGTACTTC. Translating gives CASREPAAWQYF.

This clonotype was observed many times. V usage is TRBV15 and J usage is TRBJ2-7, with 7 bases that match TRBD1. J gave up 5 bases and V 5 bases, and 12 bases lay outside the gene matches. There are 15 residues in the CDR3. Germline V CDR1 and CDR2: LNHNV, YYDKDF (reference sequence). The CDR3 nucleotides read TGTGCCACCAGCGAAAGGACAGGCGGAATGGACGAGCAGTACTTC. Protein sequence: CATSERTGGMDEQYF.

In its sample, this clonotype was seen a few times. This CDR3 is CASRTLAGGYNEQFF. As DNA, the CDR3 is TGTGCCAGCAGGACCCTAGCGGGAGGATACAATGAGCAGTTCTTC. The chain joins TRBV6-1 to TRBJ2-1, with 11 bases fitting TRBD2. The junction had 5 bases not matched to a gene; V was cut back by 6 bases and J by 4 bases. The germline gives CDR1 MNHNS, CDR2 SASEGT. CDR3 length equals 15 residues.

The gene calls are TRBV7-2 and TRBJ2-1, with 7 bases aligning to TRBD2. The CDR3 runs 15 residues. CDR1 and CDR2 (germline): SGHTA, FQGNSA. Trimming cost V 3 bases and J 4 bases; bases outside gene matches: 6. CDR3 nucleotide sequence: TGTGCCAGCAGCTTCTCATCCGGGGGGTACAATGAGCAGTTCTTC. Translated, it gives CASSFSSGGYNEQFF.

The V call is TRBV20-1, the J call TRBJ2-1; 11 nucleotides align to TRBD2. Germline trimming cut 0 bases from V and 1 base from J; bases unmatched to any gene: 14. Per the germline V gene, CDR1 is DFQATT and CDR2 is SNEGSKA (reference sequence). CDR3 length: 20 amino acids. DNA of the CDR3: TGCAGTGCTAGAGATTCTCCGGGACTAGCGGCCCTCTTTTCCTACAATGAGCAGTTCTTC. Its protein is CSARDSPGLAALFSYNEQFF.

This chain uses TRBV6-2 or TRBV6-3 with TRBJ2-3; 10 nucleotides line up with TRBD2. The CDR3 length is 14 residues. Germline V gene lookup returns CDR1 MNHEY and CDR2 SVGEGT. The ends lost 3 bases at V and 13 bases at J; junction bases unmatched: 10. Written as DNA, the CDR3 is TGTGCCAGCAGTTATGAGGAGCGGGGGGGCCGGGAGTATTTT. Its translation: CASSYEERGGREYF.

This clonotype was observed a handful of times. The genes are TRBV25-1 and TRBJ1-2; no reliable D call. The germline V gene has CDR1 MGHDK and CDR2 SYGVNS. This CDR3 contains 14 residues. With 3 bases removed from V and 0 bases from J, the gap between germline ends came to 8 bases. CDR3 sequence reads: CASSDPGANYGYTF. The CDR3 DNA reads TGTGCCAGCAGTGATCCGGGAGCTAACTATGGCTACACCTTC.

The chain has TRBV4-3 and TRBJ1-2, with D tentatively TRBD1 (5 bases). The CDR3 loop spans 15 amino acids. Trimming left V 1 base short and J 0 bases short, with 9 bases between. CDR1 is LGHNA and CDR2 is YSLEER in the germline V gene. CDR3 bases: TGCGCCAGCAGCCAAGGGACATCCCCTAACTATGGCTACACCTTC. It specifies CASSQGTSPNYGYTF.

V gene TRBV9 combines with J gene TRBJ2-5; possibly TRBD2 for D (6 bases). The CDR3 runs 15 residues. CDR1 is SGDLS and CDR2 is YYNGEE in the germline V gene. Deletions cut 0 bases from V and 11 bases from J, with 20 bases between. The CDR3 DNA reads as TGTGCCAGCAGCGTAGAGAGCGGGTACTACAATGAGCAGTACTTC. It specifies CASSVESGYYNEQYF.

This clonotype was seen repeatedly, ten times or more. The chain employs TRBV29-1 and TRBJ1-1, with 9 bases lining up with TRBD1. The CDR3 is made up of 15 amino acids. J gave up 5 bases and V 3 bases, and 10 bases lay outside the gene matches. From germline, CDR1 is SQVTM and CDR2 ANQGSEA. CDR3 sequence: CSVDAPGQGATEAFF. In nucleotides, the CDR3 is TGCAGCGTTGATGCCCCGGGACAGGGAGCAACTGAAGCTTTCTTT.

This clonotype was observed a handful of times. The rearrangement joins TRBV20-1 to TRBJ2-7; tentatively, D is TRBD2 (5 bases). The CDR3 has 11 residues. Germline V lookup: CDR1 DFQATT, CDR2 SNEGSKA (reference sequence). Trimming removed 3 bases from V and 4 bases from J, with 7 bases in between. CDR3 residues: CSASGGYEQYF. CDR3 in DNA: TGCAGTGCTAGCGGAGGTTACGAGCAGTACTTC.

The gene calls are TRBV7-2 and TRBJ1-1, with D unresolved. The germline V and J ends were trimmed by 2 bases and 1 base, with 5 bases remaining between them. This CDR3 region has 13 residues. Germline lookup yields CDR1 SGHTA and CDR2 FQGNSA. In DNA, the CDR3 is TGTGCCAGCAGCTTATTTGAGAACACTGAAGCTTTCTTT. This codes for CASSLFENTEAFF. The full variable domain, its missing parts supplied by reference TRBV7-2 and TRBJ1-1, is GAGVSQSPSNKVTEKGKDVELRCDPISGHTALYWYRQSLGQGLEFLIYFQGNSAPDKSGLPSDRFSAERTGGSVSTLTIQRTQQEDSAVYLCASSLFENTEAFFGQGTRLTVV.

This clonotype was found a few times. The CDR3 here is CASSESWTGHDGYTF. The CDR3 nucleotides are TGTGCCAGCAGTGAATCCTGGACAGGGCACGATGGCTACACCTTC. The V call is TRBV25-1, the J call TRBJ1-2, with 8 positions matching TRBD1. The CDR3 consists of 15 residues. Germline CDR1 and CDR2: MGHDK and SYGVNS. The V gene end was trimmed by 1 base and the J gene end by 6 bases; junction bases not matched to a gene: 7.